The source of this T cell receptor beta chain is a study of OX40 agonist ivuxolimab in advanced cancers. Profiled with immunoSEQ multiplex PCR; TCRdb holds only in-frame clones, not every one. The table lists tens of thousands of clones, approximately 88% of them singletons. The CDR3 consists of 14 residues. Trimming cost V 3 bases and J 1 base, with 6 bases left between them. The germline gives CDR1 LNHNV, CDR2 YYDKDF (reference sequence). Material: CD4+ or CD8+ T cells sorted from blood, obtained in a trial of the OX40 agonist ivuxolimab. The TCR was taken from an adult with an advanced solid tumor such as melanoma, head and neck, liver or kidney cancer. J is TRBJ2-2 and V is TRBV15, with D perhaps matching TRBD2 (5 bases). CDR3 in DNA: TGTGCCACCAGCAGTGAGGGGAACACCGGGGAGCTGTTTTTT. The encoded protein is CATSSEGNTGELFF.